This T cell receptor (beta chain) derives from a study of identical twins. General study points: Sequences that were beta out-of-frame showed weaker excess twin sharing. Cross-sectional statistics, not tracking of the same donors, supported the conclusions.

Of note for this clonotype: Antigen specificity is unknown.

This CDR3 comprises 15 residues. Trimming shortened V by 6 bases and J by 2 bases, and 16 bases separated the two germline ends. Template switching, a step in the protocol, added a universal primer site, and cDNA carried unique molecular identifiers. TCRdb used MiXCR to reprocess the 5' RACE reads, holding one entry per CDR3 protein. Of a few hundred thousand distinct CDR3 sequences detected, about 8.9% appear once; the ten largest clones hold approximately 3%. The data were also submitted as part of a second study, on yellow fever vaccine responses in identical twins. In that study: Twins' vaccine T cell response reportedly seemed partly convergent, partly personalized.

The sequenced sample consisted of CD8+ T cells sorted from blood. The chain uses TRBV12-3 or TRBV12-4 and TRBJ1-2; no firm D call. The source of this sequence is a woman between 18 and 30 years old in good health. The DNA of the CDR3 is TGTGCCAGCAGCCCTACTTGGTCGGAGAACTATGGCTACACCTTC. This translates into CASSPTWSENYGYTF.